This T cell receptor beta chain was sequenced during a study of shared clonotypes between healthy human individuals. Study-wide results and limits: Only blood underwent sampling, and tissue repertoires likely differ.

In its sample, this clone was seen a few times. Its antigen is unknown. At the DNA level, this CDR3 is encoded by other sequences in the same sample as well. Clones were sequenced by immunoSEQ multiplex PCR, and TCRdb holds only the in-frame ones, with some missing. The sample lists roughly 1 million clones, roughly 74% occurring once. Partitioning of CD4+ cells yielded a CD45RA+ naive subset and a CD45RA-negative memory subset. Material for sequencing was memory CD4+ T cells from PBMCs. Stated subset: CD45RA-negative fraction. The clonotype was recovered from a man younger than 35 in good health. Some clones in this sample may be carry-over from other donors' samples.

The CDR3 region is CASSQPGQGNEKLFF. The CDR3 region has the DNA TGCGCCAGCAGCCAACCGGGACAGGGGAATGAAAAACTGTTTTTT. The V and J genes are TRBV4-3 and TRBJ1-4; 10 bases match TRBD1. CDR1 and CDR2 (germline): LGHNA, YSLEER. This CDR3 has 15 amino acids. Trimming took 2 bases from V and 5 from J; bases not matched to a gene: 2.